Sequencing of this TCR beta chain was carried out in a study of blood T cells in healthy people across ages. Study-level results: Total diversity from one million sequenced T cells was likely underestimated. The study found TCR beta diversity correlated strongly with naive T cell percentage.

Combining a sample-barcoded 5' primer with a J-beta primer mix, a second PCR ran for about 7 to 12 cycles. A template-switch adaptor that had 12 random nucleotides put a tag on each cDNA molecule. Using its own MiXCR run on the 5' RACE reads, TCRdb lists one record per CDR3 protein. The profile shows about 1,500,000 distinct CDR3 sequences, around 39% of them singletons. After removal of 1 base from V and 0 bases from J, the junction contained 5 bases not matched to a gene. This CDR3 has 16 amino acids. Comments on this clonotype: The target antigen is unknown.

The source of this sequence is a woman younger than 30 in good health. The J gene is TRBJ2-7, the V gene TRBV12-3 or TRBV12-4, with 8 positions matching TRBD2. The sample comprised blood. This CDR3 reads CASSLGAGVVSYEQYF. CDR3 nucleotides: TGTGCCAGCAGTTTAGGAGCGGGGGTCGTCTCCTACGAGCAGTACTTC.